This is a list of T cell receptor beta chains from one sample in a study of T cell repertoires in cytomegalovirus infection. TCRdb called the reads again in MiXCR, with one record for every CDR3 protein. The data contain around 530,000 distinct CDR3 sequences, 26% of them singletons. The source material was PBMCs. Receptor source: a human donor in good health (CMV status not recorded). Some clones in this sample may be carry-over from other donors' samples. Both conserved end residues are part of each CDR3. A D gene is named only where the DNA matches it firmly. Some rows mark clone size as missing; the rest say once, few, many or name a class of expanded clone.

CDR3nt,CDR3aa,d_gene,j_gene,abundance,v_gene,len
TGTGCCACCAGCTCCCGACGGGACTATGGCTACACCTTC,CATSSRRDYGYTF,.,TRBJ1-2,.,TRBV15,13
TGTGCCAGCAGCTTAATCGCCTCCCCCCCCAAAAACATTCAGTACTTC,CASSLIASPPKNIQYF,.,TRBJ2-4,many,TRBV7-2,16
TGTGCCAGCAGCCCACAGGGGGCTGGGTTTAACAATGAGCAGTTCTTC,CASSPQGAGFNNEQFF,TRBD1,TRBJ2-1,few,TRBV27,16
TGTGCCAGCAGTTCGGTCCCGGGACAGGGATACTCCTACAATGAGCAGTTCTTC,CASSSVPGQGYSYNEQFF,TRBD1,TRBJ2-1,few,TRBV12-3/TRBV12-4,18
TGCGCCAGCAGGGGGGGGGCCATATTTGAAGGAGAGACCCAGTACTTC,CASRGGAIFEGETQYF,.,TRBJ2-5,.,TRBV5-1,16
TGTGCCAGCAGCCAAGTGAGGGGGCCGGAGACCCAGTACTTC,CASSQVRGPETQYF,TRBD1,TRBJ2-5,.,TRBV14,14
TGCGCCAGCAGCCGAGAGACGGGAGGGCCGGAGACCCAGTACTTC,CASSRETGGPETQYF,TRBD2,TRBJ2-5,few,TRBV4-1,15
TGTGCCAGCAGCTCGACAGGGGGCCGCACTGAAGCTTTCTTT,CASSSTGGRTEAFF,TRBD1,TRBJ1-1,many,TRBV7-2,14
TGTGCCAGCAGATCCTCCGATACGGAAGGGCCGGAAGAGACCCAGTACTTC,CASRSSDTEGPEETQYF,.,TRBJ2-5,few,TRBV7-9,17
TGTGCCAGCAGCTCCGGACAGGCCCACGGCTCCTACAATGAGCAGTTCTTC,CASSSGQAHGSYNEQFF,TRBD1,TRBJ2-1,.,TRBV11-3,17
TGTGCCAGCAGCTCGGGACTAGCGGGAGGGGGCTCCTACAATGAGCAGTTCTTC,CASSSGLAGGGSYNEQFF,TRBD2,TRBJ2-1,many,TRBV7-2,18